Following are 7 T cell receptor beta chains from one sample sequenced in a study of cytomegalovirus exposure and HLA in healthy donors. The PCR used 60 Vbeta and 13 Jbeta primers. The data were produced by immunoSEQ multiplex PCR, yet TCRdb's version contains in-frame clones alone and is incomplete. The sample has 200,000 or so clones; approximately 78% are singletons. Sequencing was carried out using PBMCs. The receptors derive from a man aged 25 to 40 in good health and CMV-seronegative.

The chain couples TRBV9 to TRBJ2-5; 9 bases align to TRBD1. The trim removed 4 bases at V and 4 bases at J, leaving 8 bases unmatched. This CDR3 region has 15 residues. CDR1 and CDR2 from the germline V gene are SGDLS and YYNGEE. The chain's CDR3 is CASSRDRAEGETQYF. Written as DNA, the CDR3 is TGTGCCAGCAGCCGGGACAGGGCCGAGGGAGAGACCCAGTACTTC. The whole variable domain, remainder taken from reference TRBV9 and TRBJ2-5, is DSGVTQTPKHLITATGQRVTLRCSPRSGDLSVYWYQQSLDQGLQFLIQYYNGEERAKGNILERFSAQQFPDLHSELNLSSLELGDSALYFCASSRDRAEGETQYFGPGTRLLVL.

Points on this clone: Mismatch with germline at one junction end may stem from a read error. V is TRBV7-7 and J is TRBJ2-7; 8 bases agree with TRBD1. The V gene's germline CDR1 is SSHAT and CDR2 FNYEAQ (reference sequence). The CDR3 runs 15 residues. The DNA of the CDR3 is TGTGCTAGCAGCTTGAGACAGGGGTTCTCCTACGAGCAGTACTTC. Encoded protein: CASSLRQGFSYEQYF.

In this sample, this clone turned up a few times. This chain connects TRBV6-5 to TRBJ1-1, with D perhaps TRBD1 (6 bases). Trimming cost V 0 bases and J 10 bases, with 21 bases left between them. The germline V gene has CDR1 MNHEY and CDR2 SVGAGI. This CDR3 contains 16 residues. CDR3 residues: CASSYSPPGVGELAFF. CDR3 nucleotide sequence: TGTGCCAGCAGTTACTCCCCACCAGGGGTAGGGGAGTTAGCTTTCTTT.

This clone was observed a few times. The chain is built from TRBV5-1 and TRBJ1-4, with D maybe TRBD1 (5 bases). V gave up 0 bases and J gave up 8 bases, with 14 bases separating them. The CDR3 length is 15 residues. CDR1 is SGHRS and CDR2 is YFSETQ in the germline V gene. This CDR3 reads CASSLAGGEGEKLFF. The CDR3 coding sequence is TGCGCCAGCAGCTTGGCCGGGGGGGAGGGAGAAAAACTGTTTTTT.

The chain links TRBV28 to TRBJ2-3; maybe TRBD2 (6 bases). This CDR3 comprises 15 residues. V was shortened by 4 bases and J by 2 bases, with 13 bases between the two germline ends. CDR1 MDHEN and CDR2 SYDVKM come from the germline V gene. The CDR3: CASSSRRGLTDTQYF. In nucleotides, the CDR3 is TGTGCCAGCAGTTCTCGGCGGGGACTCACAGATACGCAGTATTTT.

CDR3 sequence (DNA): TGTGCCAGCAGTGAACGGCAGGGGGCAGATACGCAGTATTTT. It codes for CASSERQGADTQYF. The chain employs TRBV2 and TRBJ2-3; 7 bases map to TRBD1. With 2 bases clipped from V and 4 bases from J, the junction kept 3 bases outside the gene matches. The CDR3 runs 14 residues. In germline, CDR1 is SNHLY, CDR2 FYNNEI.

V is TRBV7-8 and J is TRBJ2-3; 8 bases are shared with TRBD2. CDR1 is SGHVS, CDR2 FQNEAQ, per germline. Trimming cost V 5 bases and J 3 bases; bases outside gene matches: 4. This CDR3 spans 14 amino acids. The CDR3: CASSAGGRTDTQYF. The CDR3 DNA is TGTGCCAGCAGCGCGGGGGGCCGTACAGATACGCAGTATTTT.